Following are 22 T cell receptor beta chains from one sample sequenced in a study of regulatory T cells in long-lasting Graves disease (dated by TCRdb to about 2021). The library was generated by multiplex PCR. Sequencing was performed on an Illumina HiSeq 4000. CDR3 regions were amplified by Arm-PCR with iRepertoire HTBI primers to construct TCR beta libraries. The raw public data were reprocessed by TCRdb itself: fastp quality trimming at Q25, MiXCR clonotype calling, in-frame beta chains only. Each CDR3 protein gets just one entry, which takes the most common genes and DNA from the rows behind it. This sample has roughly 300,000 distinct CDR3 sequences in its table, and about 20% of those were observed once. The top ten hold 25% to 30% of the sample. Explained via the paper, the time point label denotes: persistent/refractory GD, antithyroid drugs over 5 years with positive TRAb. For both TCR sequencing and RNA sequencing, RNA was extracted from PBMCs using TRIzol.

The sample consisted of peripheral blood mononuclear cells (PBMCs), taken when the disease was refractory, from a patient treated with antithyroid drugs. These receptors were obtained from a female donor with Graves disease.

The sample holds many counts of this clonotype. V and J are TRBV12-3 or TRBV12-4 and TRBJ1-2, with 10 bases aligning to TRBD1. With 4 bases clipped from V and 4 bases from J, the junction kept 3 bases outside the gene matches. The CDR3 runs 14 residues. CDR3 sequence: CASSWTGGSYGYTF. The CDR3 DNA sequence: TGTGCCAGCAGTTGGACAGGGGGAAGCTATGGCTACACCTTC.

The chain uses TRBV30 and TRBJ1-5, with D uncertain. Germline CDR1 and CDR2: GTSNPN and SVGIG (reference sequence). CDR3 length equals 15 residues. Trimming took off 3 bases at V and 0 bases at J, with 12 bases between the two ends. CDR3 residues: CAWSKETASNQPQHF. CDR3 sequence (DNA): TGTGCCTGGAGCAAAGAGACCGCTAGCAATCAGCCCCAGCATTTT.

This chain connects TRBV6-1 to TRBJ1-5; no clear D. Germline lookup yields CDR1 MNHNS and CDR2 SASEGT. V was clipped by 10 bases and J by 0 bases, with 10 bases between them. The CDR3 length is 13 residues. The CDR3: CATRRGSNQPQHF. The CDR3 nucleotides read TGTGCCACCCGTCGGGGTAGCAATCAGCCCCAGCATTTT.

Many counts were recorded for this clonotype. V is TRBV3-1 and J is TRBJ2-6; D possibly corresponds to TRBD1 (6 bases). With 5 bases removed from V and 0 bases from J, the gap between germline ends came to 11 bases. Germline assignment: CDR1 LGHDT and CDR2 YNNKEL (reference sequence). There are 16 residues in the CDR3. The DNA for the CDR3 is TGTGCCAGCAGCTCGGACAGAATCTCTGGGGCCAACGTCCTGACTTTC. Amino acids: CASSSDRISGANVLTF.

Of note for this clonotype: A single base separates this from a much larger clone, so it may be a read error. The chain combines TRBV6-4 with TRBJ1-4; TRBD1 might be the D (5 bases). This CDR3 region has 16 residues. Trimming left V 6 bases short and J 3 bases short, with 17 bases between. Germline V gene sequence: CDR1 MRHNA, CDR2 SNTAGT. As DNA, the CDR3 is TGTGCCAGCAGCCCCCGTGGAGGGACCGCTAATGAAAAACTGTTTTTT. Its protein is CASSPRGGTANEKLFF.

V usage is TRBV5-1 and J usage is TRBJ2-3; TRBD1 might be the D (6 bases). The CDR3 consists of 15 residues. V lost 3 bases and J lost 6, with 17 bases in between. Looked up from germline, CDR1 is SGHRS and CDR2 is YFSETQ. This chain's CDR3 is CASSSGQPGGDTQYF. Written as DNA, the CDR3 is TGCGCCAGCAGCTCTGGACAGCCCGGTGGGGATACGCAGTATTTT.

The chain recombines TRBV6-2 or TRBV6-3 with TRBJ2-7, with TRBD1 matching 7 bases. Germline values: CDR1 MNHEY, CDR2 SVGEGT. Trimming at V came to 2 bases and at J to 7 bases, leaving 11 bases not matched to a gene. The CDR3 consists of 15 residues. CDR3 coding DNA: TGTGCCAGCAGTTACCCCGGACAGGCGGTGGGGGAGCAGTACTTC. The encoded protein is CASSYPGQAVGEQYF.

The CDR3 bases are TGTGCCATCAGCGGAGGAGAAGTGAACACTGAAGCTTTCTTT. This encodes CAISGGEVNTEAFF. V and J are TRBV10-3 and TRBJ1-1; D not certain. V was pared by 6 bases and J by 0 bases, with 11 bases between. The CDR3 runs to 14 residues. CDR1 is ENHRY, CDR2 SYGVKD, per germline.

This clonotype was observed a few times. The V call is TRBV18, the J call TRBJ1-5; D is possibly TRBD1 (6 bases). Germline V lookup: CDR1 KGHSH, CDR2 LQKENI. V lost 2 bases and J 1 base, leaving 9 bases between the germline ends. There are 15 residues in the CDR3. The CDR3 DNA reads as TGTGCCAGCTCACCAGGGACATGGAGCAATCAGCCCCAGCATTTT. It translates to CASSPGTWSNQPQHF.

Many counts were recorded for this clonotype. This chain uses TRBV12-5 with TRBJ2-7; no clear D. V was pared by 7 bases and J by 3 bases, with 13 bases between. Germline V gives CDR1 LGHNT, CDR2 FRNRAP. This CDR3 contains 13 residues. Here the CDR3 reads CASAPDPYYEQYF. The CDR3 DNA reads TGTGCTAGTGCCCCGGACCCTTACTACGAGCAGTACTTC.

This clonotype came up a few times. A read error is the likely source, as a far larger clone sits one nucleotide away. V is TRBV2 and J is TRBJ1-1, with D hard to call. Germline CDR1 SNHLY, CDR2 FYNNEI. CDR3 length equals 13 residues. The ends were cut back, 2 bases at V and 0 bases at J, with 4 bases in the middle. This CDR3 is CASSERLNTEAFF. DNA for the CDR3: TGTGCCAGCAGTGAAAGGTTGAACACTGAAGCTTTCTTT.

This clonotype was seen ten or more times. The V and J genes are TRBV7-9 and TRBJ1-1; 8 nucleotides match TRBD1. CDR1 is SEHNR, CDR2 FQNEAQ, per germline (reference sequence). The CDR3 contains 14 residues. The J segment lost 7 bases and the V segment lost 1 base, leaving 5 bases of the junction unmatched. The chain's CDR3 is CASSLGVTGDEAFF. CDR3 DNA sequence: TGTGCCAGCAGCTTAGGAGTGACAGGGGATGAAGCTTTCTTT.

This clonotype was seen a handful of times. The chain links TRBV18 to TRBJ2-7; D remains unclear. CDR1 is KGHSH, CDR2 LQKENI, per germline. Trimming shortened V by 5 bases and J by 3 bases, and 8 bases separated the two germline ends. The CDR3 totals 12 residues. The CDR3 here is CASSRFNYEQYF. The CDR3 nucleotides are TGTGCCAGCTCAAGGTTCAACTACGAGCAGTACTTC.

This clonotype was seen at least ten times. CDR3 nucleotide sequence: TGTGCCTGGAGTAAGACGTCCTACGAGCAGTACTTC. This codes for CAWSKTSYEQYF. V and J are TRBV30 and TRBJ2-7; no clear D. This CDR3 has 12 amino acids. Trimming took 2 bases from V and 1 from J, leaving 6 bases between them. The V gene's germline CDR1 is GTSNPN and CDR2 SVGIG (reference sequence).

Of note for this clonotype: This may come from a read error, since a much larger clone is one base off. V and J are TRBV27 and TRBJ1-2; D remains ambiguous. Germline-derived CDR1 and CDR2 are MNHEY and SMNVEV (reference sequence). V was trimmed by 3 bases and J by 7 bases, leaving 15 bases between them. This CDR3 comprises 14 residues. DNA for the CDR3: TGTGCCAGCAGTTTCCGGGGAGGCGGCTGTGGCTACACCTTC. The encoded protein is CASSFRGGGCGYTF.

In this sample, this clonotype turned up a few times. The gene calls are TRBV5-1 and TRBJ1-3; TRBD1 is a possible D gene (6 bases). The CDR3 contains 16 residues. Trimming shortened V by 2 bases and J by 0 bases, and 12 bases separated the two germline ends. Germline CDR1 SGHRS, CDR2 YFSETQ. CDR3 region: CASSFDRLNSGNTIYF. CDR3 bases: TGCGCCAGCAGCTTCGACAGGCTTAACTCTGGAAACACCATATATTTT.

This clonotype turned up a few times. The chain recombines TRBV5-1 with TRBJ2-7; no clear D gene. The germline gives CDR1 SGHRS, CDR2 YFSETQ. The CDR3 spans 16 residues. V gave up 1 base and J gave up 0 bases, with 14 bases separating them. CDR3 in DNA: TGCGCCAGCAGCTTGCTCGGACGGGCGCCCTCCTACGAGCAGTACTTC. Encoded protein: CASSLLGRAPSYEQYF.

The sample holds many counts of this clonotype. The chain uses TRBV6-2 or TRBV6-3 and TRBJ2-7, with D possibly being TRBD2 (5 bases). Trimming removed 0 bases at V and 0 bases at J, with 12 bases between. Germline assignment: CDR1 MNHEY and CDR2 SVGEGT. This CDR3 has 16 amino acids. DNA of the CDR3: TGTGCCAGCAGTTACTCGGCTAGCCGCCCCTCCTACGAGCAGTACTTC. Amino acids: CASSYSASRPSYEQYF.

This clonotype appeared many times. The CDR3 region has the DNA TGTGCCAGCAGCTTAGAGGAATTTGTATCCTACGAGCAGTACTTC. This encodes CASSLEEFVSYEQYF. The chain uses TRBV7-8 and TRBJ2-7; D not resolved. V was cut by 1 base and J by 1 base, with 11 bases left in between. CDR1 SGHVS and CDR2 FQNEAQ come from the germline V gene. CDR3 length equals 15 residues.

The chain uses TRBV19 and TRBJ2-5, with a weak D call TRBD1 (6 bases). CDR1 is LNHDA, CDR2 SQIVND, per germline (reference sequence). The length of the CDR3 is 12 residues. V lost 9 bases to trimming and J lost 3 bases, with 11 bases between them. The chain's CDR3 is CARTRTEETQYF. Written as DNA, the CDR3 is TGTGCCAGAACAAGGACAGAAGAGACCCAGTACTTC.

This clonotype was counted at least ten times. The J gene is TRBJ1-5, the V gene TRBV24-1; the D gene is possibly TRBD1 (5 bases). This CDR3 is built from 14 residues. The germline V gene encodes CDR1 KGHDR and CDR2 SFDVKD. Trimming took off 6 bases at V and 4 bases at J, with 12 bases between the two ends. CDR3 protein: CATSNPGENQPQHF. The CDR3 DNA follows: TGTGCCACCAGTAACCCGGGGGAAAATCAGCCCCAGCATTTT.

With respect to this clonotype: This sequence may be a read error, since a much larger clone differs from it by one base. The genes are TRBV12-3 or TRBV12-4 and TRBJ2-4, with 7 nucleotides matching TRBD1. The tail of the sequence fits TRBJ1-2 better, so the J call may be wrong. The CDR3 consists of 14 residues. The CDR3 DNA is TGTGCCGGCAGTTTCCACAGGGGAGGGGAGGGCTACACCTTC. Translated, it gives CAGSFHRGGEGYTF.